The 20 T cell receptor beta chains below come from one sample, sequenced in a study of shared clonotypes between healthy human individuals. Libraries were prepared by immunoSEQ multiplex PCR; TCRdb keeps only in-frame clonotypes and omits some of them. The sample lists approximately 500,000 clones, approximately 79% occurring once. The sample consisted of PBMCs. These receptors all stem from a woman aged 40-49 years in good health. Some clones in this sample may be carry-over from other donors' samples.

The chain joins TRBV7-9 to TRBJ2-6, with a possible D match to TRBD1 (5 bases). CDR3 length: 14 residues. V lost 5 bases and J 0 bases, leaving 5 bases between the germline ends. Germline V gene sequence: CDR1 SEHNR, CDR2 FQNEAQ (reference sequence). The CDR3 region is CASSDSSGANVLTF. CDR3 sequence (DNA): TGTGCCAGCAGCGACAGCTCTGGGGCCAACGTCCTGACTTTC.

This rearrangement joins TRBV19 to TRBJ1-4; the D is unclear. Trimming stripped 2 bases from V and 0 bases from J, with 19 bases between. Germline V gives CDR1 LNHDA, CDR2 SQIVND (reference sequence). The CDR3 covers 19 residues. CDR3 in DNA: TGTGCCAGTAGTATACCACTTCGCGGGGTGAAGGCAACTAATGAAAAACTGTTTTTT. Encoded protein: CASSIPLRGVKATNEKLFF.

The chain is built from TRBV11-2 and TRBJ2-3; TRBD2 agrees at 11 bases. V gave up 1 base and J gave up 3 bases; unmatched junction bases: 9. The CDR3 contains 18 residues. The germline V gene has CDR1 SGHAT and CDR2 FQNNGV. The CDR3 loop reads CASSLASTSGRGTDTQYF. CDR3 bases: TGTGCCAGCAGCTTAGCCTCTACTAGCGGGAGAGGTACAGATACGCAGTATTTT.

The genes are TRBV6-1 and TRBJ2-1; 9 bases map to TRBD2. V dropped 5 bases and J dropped 7; count of bases not matched to a gene: 9. The length of the CDR3 is 15 residues. Per germline, CDR1 MNHNS and CDR2 SASEGT. CDR3 bases: TGTGCCAGCAGTTTTGGGACTAGCTACGGGAATGAGCAGTTCTTC. It yields the protein CASSFGTSYGNEQFF.

The chain couples TRBV18 to TRBJ2-7; D possibly corresponds to TRBD1 (6 bases). Germline CDR1 reads KGHSH; CDR2 reads LQKENI. This CDR3 is built from 14 residues. V shed 0 bases and J shed 6 bases, with 12 bases lying between them. The CDR3: CASSPPTGSLEQYF. The DNA for the CDR3 is TGTGCCAGCTCACCACCGACAGGCTCCCTCGAGCAGTACTTC.

The chain links TRBV28 to TRBJ2-1; 9 nucleotides match TRBD2. The germline gives CDR1 MDHEN, CDR2 SYDVKM. This CDR3 is 14 amino acids long. V lost 3 bases and J lost 8; bases outside the gene matches: 5. CDR3 sequence reads: CASSLPSGTHEQFF. The CDR3 coding sequence is TGTGCCAGCAGTTTGCCTAGCGGGACTCATGAGCAGTTCTTC.

The chain uses TRBV30 and TRBJ2-7, with TRBD2 matching 7 bases. Germline V gene lookup returns CDR1 GTSNPN and CDR2 SVGIG (reference sequence). V lost 2 bases, J lost 5 bases, and 6 bases stayed unmatched. This CDR3 spans 13 amino acids. The CDR3 spells CAWSFSGLDEQYF. The CDR3 bases are TGTGCCTGGAGTTTTAGCGGGCTGGACGAGCAGTACTTC.

The table lists this clone with many counts. Other DNA sequences in the sample encode the same CDR3. This chain links TRBV27 with TRBJ2-7; a possible D gene is TRBD1 (6 bases). Trimming left V 5 bases short and J 2 bases short, with 16 bases between. CDR1 and CDR2 (germline): MNHEY, SMNVEV (reference sequence). CDR3 length: 15 amino acids. The CDR3 DNA sequence: TGTGCCAGCAGTCTCGCCGGGACACCACCCTACGAGCAGTACTTC. Translation: CASSLAGTPPYEQYF.

The chain carries TRBV11-2 and TRBJ1-1; D is ambiguous. The V gene's germline CDR1 is SGHAT and CDR2 FQNNGV. This CDR3 has 14 amino acids. Trimming took 0 bases from V and 4 from J, leaving 9 bases between them. Here the CDR3 DNA reads TGTGCCAGCAGCTTAGATGATGGCGGCACTGAAGCTTTCTTT. Amino acid sequence: CASSLDDGGTEAFF.

The gene calls are TRBV7-9 and TRBJ2-3; either TRBD1 or TRBD2 may supply D (5 bases each). V was trimmed by 5 bases and J by 2 bases, leaving 8 bases between them. The CDR3 has 13 amino acids. Looked up from germline, CDR1 is SEHNR and CDR2 is FQNEAQ (reference sequence). The CDR3 is CASSPGTTDTQYF. The CDR3 nucleotides read TGTGCCAGCAGCCCTGGGACCACAGATACGCAGTATTTT. The variable domain in full, with the rest retrieved from reference TRBV7-9 and TRBJ2-3, is DTGVSQNPRHKITKRGQNVTFRCDPISEHNRLYWYRQTLGQGPEFLTYFQNEAQLEKSRLLSDRFSAERPKGSFSTLEIQRTEQGDSAMYLCASSPGTTDTQYFGPGTRLTVL.

The DNA of the CDR3 is TGCGCCAGCAGCCAAGAAGGTCTAGCGGGAAGCGAGACCCAGTACTTC. The encoded protein is CASSQEGLAGSETQYF. The V call is TRBV4-1, the J call TRBJ2-5, with TRBD2 matching over 9 bases. Germline CDR1 is MGHRA and CDR2 is YSYEKL. The V gene end was trimmed by 0 bases and the J gene end by 5 bases; junction bases not matched to a gene: 7. CDR3 length: 16 residues.

The rearrangement joins TRBV27 to TRBJ1-1; the D gene is possibly TRBD1 (5 bases). CDR1 is MNHEY, CDR2 SMNVEV, per germline (reference sequence). CDR3 size: 15 residues. Trimming shortened V by 3 bases and J by 1 base, and 12 bases separated the two germline ends. The CDR3 region has the DNA TGTGCCAGCAGTTTCGGGGCAGGGCGGAACACTGAAGCTTTCTTT. It codes for CASSFGAGRNTEAFF.

The J gene is TRBJ1-5, the V gene TRBV29-1; 7 bases align to TRBD1. Germline CDR1 reads SQVTM; CDR2 reads ANQGSEA. CDR3 length: 13 amino acids. Trimming at V came to 5 bases and at J to 5 bases, leaving 6 bases not matched to a gene. This CDR3 reads CSVSDRVDQPQHF. The DNA of the CDR3 is TGCAGCGTTTCCGACAGGGTGGATCAGCCCCAGCATTTT.

The chain combines TRBV28 with TRBJ2-5, with 9 bases lining up with TRBD2. With 7 bases clipped from V and 7 bases from J, the junction kept 7 bases outside the gene matches. The germline CDR1 and CDR2 sequences are MDHEN and SYDVKM. The CDR3 covers 13 residues. The CDR3 DNA reads TGTGCCAGCATGGGGACAGCGGGGGGGACCCAGTACTTC. Translating gives CASMGTAGGTQYF.

The chain combines TRBV25-1 with TRBJ2-7; D unclear. Per germline, CDR1 MGHDK and CDR2 SYGVNS. The CDR3 is 14 residues long. V lost 6 bases and J 2 bases, leaving 14 bases between the germline ends. Here the CDR3 reads CASSPLGSAYEQYF. The CDR3 DNA sequence: TGTGCCAGCAGCCCCTTAGGGTCGGCCTACGAGCAGTACTTC.

This chain joins TRBV7-7 and TRBJ2-2; a weak D match, TRBD2 (6 bases). The CDR3 is 16 residues long. V shed 1 base and J shed 0 bases, with 9 bases lying between them. CDR1 SSHAT and CDR2 FNYEAQ come from the germline V gene (reference sequence). Here the CDR3 reads CASSLVGGPNTGELFF. The CDR3 DNA reads TGTGCCAGCAGCTTAGTAGGAGGGCCGAACACCGGGGAGCTGTTTTTT.

CDR3 bases: TGTGCCAGCAGCCGGGAAGTGAACACCGGGGAGCTGTTTTTT. Its translation is CASSREVNTGELFF. This rearrangement joins TRBV7-6 to TRBJ2-2; D possibly corresponds to TRBD2 (5 bases). Per germline, CDR1 SGHVS and CDR2 FNYEAQ. Trimming left V 5 bases short and J 1 base short, with 8 bases between. The CDR3 contains 14 residues.

This chain connects TRBV5-6 to TRBJ1-2; D is unclear. This CDR3 spans 15 amino acids. Trimming took 4 bases from V and 4 from J, leaving 17 bases between them. Per the germline V gene, CDR1 is SGHDT and CDR2 is YYEEEE. The CDR3: CASSRQGLSFYGYTF. The CDR3 DNA reads TGTGCCAGCAGCCGACAAGGACTGTCCTTCTATGGCTACACCTTC.

This clone has only a few counts. The chain couples TRBV7-2 to TRBJ2-3; TRBD1 matches at 8 bases. Germline trimming cut 4 bases from V and 2 bases from J; bases unmatched to any gene: 11. CDR3 length: 17 residues. Germline CDR1 is SGHTA and CDR2 is FQGNSA. The CDR3 nucleotides read TGTGCCAGCAGCTCCCGGACAGGGAGAGGTTACACAGATACGCAGTATTTT. This encodes CASSSRTGRGYTDTQYF.

J is TRBJ1-1 and V is TRBV5-1, with a tentative D call TRBD1 (5 bases). Germline V gene data show CDR1 as SGHRS and CDR2 as YFSETQ. Trimming pared 0 bases from V and 3 bases from J, leaving 12 bases between. The CDR3 has 15 amino acids. CDR3 amino acids: CASSLDIIQDTEAFF. The CDR3 region has the DNA TGCGCCAGCAGCTTGGATATTATACAGGACACTGAAGCTTTCTTT.